The 7 T cell receptor beta chains below were found in one sample sequenced in a study of blood T cell repertoires in COVID-19. Method: immunoSEQ multiplex PCR; TCRdb's copy keeps in-frame clones and lacks some. The sample holds fewer than 250,000 clones; nearly 85% are singletons and the top ten take roughly 5%. Sequencing input: peripheral blood. These TCRs come from a human donor in a cohort sampled during active COVID-19.

This chain links TRBV28 with TRBJ2-7, with TRBD1 identical over 9 bases. Losses at the gene ends were 5 bases for V and 2 bases for J; bases not matched to a gene: 4. The CDR3 extends over 14 amino acids. Germline CDR1 and CDR2: MDHEN and SYDVKM. For the CDR3, the DNA is TGTGCCAGCAGTCCCGGGACAGGGCCCTACGAGCAGTACTTC. Protein: CASSPGTGPYEQYF. The full variable domain, in which reference TRBV28 and TRBJ2-7 provide the parts outside the CDR3, is DVKVTQSSRYLVKRTGEKVFLECVQDMDHENMFWYRQDPGLGLRLIYFSYDVKMKEKGDIPEGYSVSREKKERFSLILESASTNQTSMYLCASSPGTGPYEQYFGPGTRLTVT.

The CDR3 region is CASSPTGAGEKLFF. The CDR3 bases are TGCGCCAGCAGCCCGACAGGGGCGGGGGAAAAACTGTTTTTT. This chain connects TRBV5-1 to TRBJ1-4; TRBD1 agrees at 8 bases. J lost 8 bases, V lost 4 bases, and 7 bases had no gene match. This CDR3 region has 14 residues. Germline CDR1 is SGHRS and CDR2 is YFSETQ. Looking up the rest from reference TRBV5-1 and TRBJ1-4 gives the full variable domain: KAGVTQTPRYLIKTRGQQVTLSCSPISGHRSVSWYQQTPGQGLQFLFEYFSETQRNKGNFPGRFSGRQFSNSRSEMNVSTLELGDSALYLCASSPTGAGEKLFFGSGTQLSVL.

In DNA form, the CDR3 reads TGTGCCAGCAGCTTAGATCGCCGGACAGGGGGGCCCCTCCACTTT. It codes for CASSLDRRTGGPLHF. The chain joins TRBV7-3 to TRBJ1-6, with 10 bases that match TRBD1. The germline V gene has CDR1 SGHTA and CDR2 FQGTGA. V lost 2 bases, J lost 13 bases, and 8 bases stayed unmatched. This CDR3 contains 15 residues.

The chain employs TRBV19 and TRBJ1-1, with TRBD1 matching over 7 bases. CDR1 LNHDA and CDR2 SQIVND come from the germline V gene (reference sequence). V shed 8 bases and J 2 bases; nucleotides not matched to a gene: 8. This CDR3 region has 14 residues. DNA of the CDR3: TGTGCCAGTTACGGACAGGACGCCAACACTGAAGCTTTCTTT. This gives the protein CASYGQDANTEAFF.

V and J are TRBV5-1 and TRBJ2-3; 9 nucleotides agree with TRBD2. Germline CDR1 reads SGHRS; CDR2 reads YFSETQ. The trim removed 4 bases at V and 2 bases at J, leaving 8 bases unmatched. The CDR3 contains 16 residues. The CDR3 DNA sequence: TGCGCCAGCAGCCCAGGAGGGACTAGCCTCACAGATACGCAGTATTTT. This gives the protein CASSPGGTSLTDTQYF.

V and J are TRBV6-1 and TRBJ1-5; TRBD1 is a possible D gene (6 bases). V gave up 3 bases and J gave up 6 bases, with 15 bases separating them. The CDR3 has 15 amino acids. The germline CDR1 and CDR2 sequences are MNHNS and SASEGT. This CDR3 is CASSELSTGIQPQHF. The CDR3 DNA follows: TGTGCCAGCAGTGAGCTTAGCACAGGGATTCAGCCCCAGCATTTT.

The J gene is TRBJ2-7, the V gene TRBV9; perhaps TRBD1 as D (6 bases). This CDR3 is built from 12 residues. The V end lost 4 bases, the J end lost 6 bases, and 11 bases lay between the germline ends. In germline, CDR1 is SGDLS, CDR2 YYNGEE. The CDR3 region is CASSTTGSEQYF. The CDR3, as DNA: TGTGCCAGCAGCACAACAGGGAGCGAGCAGTACTTC.